The T cell receptor (beta chain) described here comes from a study of tumour-infiltrating T cells in Burkitt lymphoma (TCRdb year 2020). Background for the entire study: The Burkitt lymphoma cohort comprised 82 patients and spanned all epidemiological subtypes of the disease. When TCR repertoire data were correlated with clinical outcome, productive clonality turned out to predict both overall and progression-free survival, independent of established prognosticators, age at diagnosis among them.

The paper as a whole reports these results and caveats: Several public clonotypes were found to be shared across numerous Burkitt lymphoma patients, which suggests a shared tumour neoantigen selection that is absent from diffuse large B-cell lymphoma.

In regard to this clone: The clone's antigen remains unknown. Base-call qualities are not available, and no considerably larger clone is one nucleotide away.

Preparation of the library involved the immunoSEQ multiplex PCR assay. TCRdb limited this immuneACCESS table to in-frame rearrangements with V and J called. A share of clones is missing; checked studies link under half to unresolved V genes, and the rest is unexplained. The sample table holds about 6,600 clones, of which more than 75% were seen once. The ten top clones hold approximately 9.9% of the sample. The sequenced sample consisted of tumor tissue. This sequence originates from a human donor with Burkitt lymphoma.

The DNA sequence is as follows: TGTGCCAGCAGTTACGGGGGGTCTGGAAACACCATATATTTT. This codes for CASSYGGSGNTIYF. This chain is built from TRBV6-5 and TRBJ1-3, with a weak D call of TRBD1 (5 bases match). The CDR3 covers 14 residues, taking in both the cysteine and the phenylalanine. The DNA shown is the 42-base CDR3, in frame from base 1. From a lookup of the germline V gene, CDR1 and CDR2 are MNHEY and SVGAGI. Trimming removed 2 bases from V and 1 base from J, leaving 6 bases between the germline ends.